Each of the 25 T cell receptor beta chains below was sequenced from the same sample in a study of human T cells and chemical hapten exposure. Regarding time point: pre-sensitization, week 0. Treatment reported: therapeutic diphenylcyclopropenone sensitization with weekly scalp DPC. TCRdb reprocessed the RACE reads with MiXCR, giving one entry per CDR3 protein. The top ten hold 2.9% of the sample, which has fewer than 200,000 distinct CDR3 sequences, more than 25% seen once. The input for sequencing was whole blood, taken in connection with sensitization to the hapten diphenylcyclopropenone (DPC). These receptors originate from a woman in her twenties or thirties with alopecia areata. Some clones in this sample may be carry-over from other donors' samples.

The CDR3 DNA reads TGTGCCAGCAATCTCGAGTTCTGGGTCAATCAGCCCCAGCATTTT. Its translation: CASNLEFWVNQPQHF. V and J are TRBV6-5 and TRBJ1-5; D is uncertain. This CDR3 comprises 15 residues. The ends were cut back, 7 bases at V and 3 bases at J, with 16 bases in the middle. Germline-derived CDR1 and CDR2 are MNHEY and SVGAGI.

This clonotype was seen a handful of times. V is TRBV7-2 and J is TRBJ2-7; a possible D gene is TRBD1 (5 bases). CDR3 size: 14 residues. V dropped 2 bases and J dropped 0 bases, with 8 bases sitting between them. Germline-derived CDR1 and CDR2 are SGHTA and FQGNSA. CDR3: CASSLRRGSYEQYF. The CDR3 DNA is TGTGCCAGCAGCTTAAGAAGGGGCTCCTACGAGCAGTACTTC.

This clonotype was counted between two and nine times. The chain joins TRBV7-2 to TRBJ1-1; no clear D gene. Germline V lookup: CDR1 SGHTA, CDR2 FQGNSA. The CDR3 length is 13 residues. The V gene lost 2 bases and the J gene lost 2 bases, with 6 bases spanning the gap. CDR3 sequence: CASSLPYNTEAFF. For the CDR3, the DNA is TGTGCCAGCAGCTTACCCTATAACACTGAAGCTTTCTTT.

The CDR3 sequence is CASSPIGGGKAFF. The CDR3 coding sequence is TGTGCCAGCAGTCCTATAGGGGGGGGAAAAGCTTTCTTT. The chain carries TRBV28 and TRBJ1-1; D might be TRBD1 (6 bases). CDR3 length equals 13 residues. CDR1 is MDHEN and CDR2 is SYDVKM in the germline V gene. V was pared by 5 bases and J by 9 bases, with 16 bases between.

There are many counts of this clonotype. The chain is built from TRBV28 and TRBJ1-5, with unresolved D. The CDR3 runs 12 residues. The V gene lost 5 bases and the J gene lost 7 bases, with 9 bases spanning the gap. CDR1 is MDHEN and CDR2 is SYDVKM in the germline V gene. DNA for the CDR3: TGTGCCAGCAGTCTGGCAAGACAGCCCCAGCATTTT. Amino acids: CASSLARQPQHF.

This clonotype has only one observation. The rearrangement links TRBV7-2 to TRBJ1-5; perhaps TRBD1 as D (5 bases). This CDR3 has 17 amino acids. The V gene lost 1 base and the J gene lost 2 bases, with 15 bases spanning the gap. Germline assignment: CDR1 SGHTA and CDR2 FQGNSA. The CDR3 protein is CASSLVAGGQGNQPQHF. The CDR3 DNA reads as TGTGCCAGCAGCTTAGTAGCTGGGGGTCAGGGCAATCAGCCCCAGCATTTT. The entire variable domain, with the rest obtained from reference TRBV7-2 and TRBJ1-5, is as follows: GAGVSQSPSNKVTEKGKDVELRCDPISGHTALYWYRQSLGQGLEFLIYFQGNSAPDKSGLPSDRFSAERTGGSVSTLTIQRTQQEDSAVYLCASSLVAGGQGNQPQHFGDGTRLSIL.

The J gene is TRBJ2-3, the V gene TRBV7-8, with D possibly TRBD2 on 7 matching bases. Trimming took off 5 bases at V and 3 bases at J, with 21 bases between the two ends. The CDR3 is made up of 17 amino acids. The germline gives CDR1 SGHVS, CDR2 FQNEAQ. The CDR3 is CASSPQVYGGRTDTQYF. In DNA form, the CDR3 reads TGTGCCAGCAGCCCCCAGGTGTACGGGGGGCGGACAGATACGCAGTATTTT. The whole variable domain, remainder taken from reference TRBV7-8 and TRBJ2-3, is GAGVSQSPRYKVAKRGQDVALRCDPISGHVSLFWYQQALGQGPEFLTYFQNEAQLDKSGLPSDRFFAERPEGSVSTLKIQRTQQEDSAVYLCASSPQVYGGRTDTQYFGPGTRLTVL.

This clonotype was counted between two and nine times. This chain uses TRBV7-9 with TRBJ1-6, with 8 bases matching TRBD1. CDR1 is SEHNR, CDR2 FQNEAQ, per germline (reference sequence). V was pared by 5 bases and J by 6 bases, with 9 bases of the junction left unmatched. This CDR3 comprises 16 residues. CDR3 sequence reads: CASSLAGGQGNSPLHF. The CDR3 DNA follows: TGTGCCAGCAGCCTGGCGGGTGGACAGGGTAATTCACCCCTCCACTTT.

This clonotype has only a few counts. This chain links TRBV2 with TRBJ1-1; tentatively, D is TRBD1 (5 bases). The germline gives CDR1 SNHLY, CDR2 FYNNEI. Trimming left V 4 bases short and J 0 bases short, with 9 bases between. This CDR3 is built from 14 residues. The CDR3 region has the DNA TGTGCCAGCAGTGTCAGGGAATTGAACACTGAAGCTTTCTTT. Its translation is CASSVRELNTEAFF.

This clonotype was seen more than once but under ten times. The chain joins TRBV11-2 to TRBJ1-1; 12 bases line up with TRBD1. Germline loops: CDR1 SGHAT, CDR2 FQNNGV. The CDR3 consists of 17 residues. The V segment lost 4 bases and the J segment 0 bases; nucleotides outside the gene matches: 6. The DNA for the CDR3 is TGTGCCAGCAGCTCTCAGGGACAGGGGGCTCTGAACACTGAAGCTTTCTTT. This sequence encodes CASSSQGQGALNTEAFF.

This clonotype has a handful of counts. The chain links TRBV28 to TRBJ1-4; 8 positions agree with TRBD1. J lost 8 bases, V lost 8 bases, and 13 bases had no gene match. This CDR3 has 15 residues. Germline V CDR1 and CDR2: MDHEN, SYDVKM. This chain's CDR3 is CASWSPQGGQEKLFF. The CDR3 DNA sequence: TGTGCCAGCTGGAGCCCACAGGGGGGCCAAGAAAAACTGTTTTTT. Looking up the rest from reference TRBV28 and TRBJ1-4 gives the full variable domain: DVKVTQSSRYLVKRTGEKVFLECVQDMDHENMFWYRQDPGLGLRLIYFSYDVKMKEKGDIPEGYSVSREKKERFSLILESASTNQTSMYLCASWSPQGGQEKLFFGSGTQLSVL.

The chain employs TRBV10-3 and TRBJ2-1; 15 bases match TRBD2. Germline trimming cut 4 bases from V and 1 base from J; bases unmatched to any gene: 5. Germline V gives CDR1 ENHRY, CDR2 SYGVKD. The CDR3 covers 18 residues. In DNA, the CDR3 is TGTGCCATCAGTGGGACTAGCGGGGGGGCCGGTTCCTACAATGAGCAGTTCTTC. Translation: CAISGTSGGAGSYNEQFF.

This clonotype came up a few times. The V and J genes are TRBV2 and TRBJ2-5, with 8 bases that match TRBD2. The trim removed 4 bases at V and 4 bases at J, leaving 11 bases unmatched. This CDR3 comprises 16 residues. Germline-derived CDR1 and CDR2 are SNHLY and FYNNEI. The CDR3 sequence: CASSGGVAGPRETQYF. CDR3 sequence (DNA): TGTGCCAGCAGTGGGGGAGTAGCGGGGCCTCGAGAGACCCAGTACTTC.

This clonotype was seen more than once but under ten times. The rearrangement joins TRBV28 to TRBJ1-1, with a possible D match to TRBD1 (5 bases). Germline assignment: CDR1 MDHEN and CDR2 SYDVKM. Trimming cost V 7 bases and J 1 base, with 10 bases left between them. This CDR3 is built from 13 residues. As DNA, the CDR3 is TGTGCCAGCAAGGCAGGGTGGAACACTGAAGCTTTCTTT. Encoded protein: CASKAGWNTEAFF.

The genes are TRBV11-1 and TRBJ2-2; 7 bases match TRBD1. The CDR3 is made up of 16 amino acids. Trimming took 5 bases from V and 1 from J; bases not matched to a gene: 7. The germline V gene encodes CDR1 SGHAT and CDR2 FQDESV (reference sequence). This CDR3 reads CASSASGTVNTGELFF. The CDR3 DNA sequence: TGTGCCAGCAGCGCCTCCGGGACAGTGAACACCGGGGAGCTGTTTTTT.

This clonotype has a handful of counts. The CDR3 DNA follows: TGTGCCAGCAGCTTAGTTACCCCGGGGCGCTACGAGCAGTACTTC. Encoded protein: CASSLVTPGRYEQYF. This chain connects TRBV7-2 to TRBJ2-7; D could derive from TRBD1 or TRBD2 (5 bases each). V lost 1 base, J lost 3 bases, and 13 bases lay in between. CDR1 SGHTA and CDR2 FQGNSA come from the germline V gene. The CDR3 loop spans 15 amino acids.

The chain has TRBV20-1 and TRBJ1-1, with D tentatively TRBD1 (5 bases). This CDR3 region has 12 residues. Trimming stripped 7 bases from V and 0 bases from J, with 9 bases between. Germline V gives CDR1 DFQATT, CDR2 SNEGSKA (reference sequence). The CDR3 is CSGRQMNTEAFF. The CDR3 bases are TGCAGTGGCAGACAGATGAACACTGAAGCTTTCTTT.

As to this clonotype: A much larger clone sits a single nucleotide away, making a read error possible. This chain joins TRBV7-2 and TRBJ2-7, with D unresolved. CDR1 and CDR2 (germline): SGHTA, FQGNSA. The CDR3 length is 14 residues. This CDR3 reads CVSTLSPESYEQYF. CDR3 nucleotide sequence: TGTGTCAGCACCCTAAGTCCAGAGTCCTACGAGCAGTACTTC.

V is TRBV20-1 and J is TRBJ2-7, with a possible D match to TRBD1 (6 bases). This CDR3 has 17 amino acids. Germline V CDR1 and CDR2: DFQATT, SNEGSKA (reference sequence). The V end lost 0 bases, the J end lost 6 bases, and 24 bases lay between the germline ends. The CDR3 DNA reads TGCAGTGCTAGAGAGGGATCCCAGCTACAGGGCCTCGGCGAGCAGTACTTC. This translates into CSAREGSQLQGLGEQYF.

This clonotype was picked up a small number of times. V gene TRBV29-1 combines with J gene TRBJ1-1, with a tentative D call TRBD1 (5 bases). V lost 6 bases to trimming and J lost 2 bases, with 10 bases between them. Germline CDR1 SQVTM, CDR2 ANQGSEA. This CDR3 has 12 residues. DNA of the CDR3: TGCAGCGTCGACAGTACTAACACTGAAGCTTTCTTT. The encoded protein is CSVDSTNTEAFF. The complete variable domain, with remaining parts taken from reference TRBV29-1 and TRBJ1-1, reads SAVISQKPSRDICQRGTSLTIQCQVDSQVTMMFWYRQQPGQSLTLIATANQGSEATYESGFVIDKFPISRPNLTFSTLTVSNMSPEDSSIYLCSVDSTNTEAFFGQGTRLTVV.

This clonotype turned up a few times. The V call is TRBV10-2, the J call TRBJ2-3; D could derive from TRBD1 or TRBD2 (6 bases each). Germline values: CDR1 WSHSY, CDR2 SAAADI. Trimming left V 1 base short and J 0 bases short, with 8 bases between. CDR3 length: 15 amino acids. The CDR3 is CASSEWGASTDTQYF. The CDR3 nucleotides read TGCGCCAGCAGTGAGTGGGGGGCTAGCACAGATACGCAGTATTTT.

This rearrangement joins TRBV4-1 to TRBJ1-2; TRBD1 agrees at 8 bases. The V gene's germline CDR1 is MGHRA and CDR2 YSYEKL. J lost 5 bases, V lost 5 bases, and 10 bases had no gene match. The CDR3 is 15 residues long. The CDR3 protein is CASSEIWDRSYGYTF. DNA of the CDR3: TGCGCCAGCAGCGAAATATGGGACAGGTCTTATGGCTACACCTTC.

Regarding this clonotype: Germline and junction disagree at one end, which may indicate a read error. V usage is TRBV28 and J usage is TRBJ2-7; possibly TRBD1 or TRBD2 for D (5 bases each). Germline CDR1 is MDHEN and CDR2 is SYDVKM. The CDR3 has 15 amino acids. The CDR3 sequence is CVSGRLRGRAYEQYF. The CDR3 nucleotides read TGTGTCAGCGGAAGGCTTCGGGGCCGAGCCTACGAGCAGTACTTC.

The rearrangement uses TRBV28 and TRBJ2-3; the match to TRBD2 covers 8 bases. V shed 3 bases, J shed 4 bases, and the junction held 3 bases outside the gene matches. CDR1 and CDR2 from the germline V gene are MDHEN and SYDVKM. CDR3 length: 14 amino acids. CDR3 sequence reads: CASSFGLASDTQYF. DNA for the CDR3: TGTGCCAGCAGTTTCGGACTAGCATCAGATACGCAGTATTTT.

The V gene is TRBV5-8, the J gene TRBJ2-7; a weak D match, TRBD2 (6 bases). V dropped 5 bases and J dropped 1 base, with 13 bases sitting between them. Per germline, CDR1 SGHTS and CDR2 YDEGEE. The CDR3 runs 14 residues. The CDR3 here is CASRLFGGSYEQYF. The CDR3 region has the DNA TGTGCCAGCAGATTGTTCGGGGGATCCTACGAGCAGTACTTC.